Following are 17 T cell receptor beta chains from one sample sequenced in a study of cytomegalovirus exposure and HLA in healthy donors. Only in-frame clones appear in the TCRdb table, and some are missing; sequencing was by immunoSEQ multiplex PCR. The table lists around 150,000 clones, 86% of them singletons. The sequencing sample was made of PBMCs. The source of these receptors is a woman younger than 45 in good health and CMV-seronegative.

This chain links TRBV7-2 with TRBJ2-3; D unclear. The CDR3 sequence is 13 residues long. Trimming took 4 bases from V and 4 from J, leaving 9 bases between them. Looked up from germline, CDR1 is SGHTA and CDR2 is FQGNSA. The CDR3 sequence: CASSSSRPDTQYF. As DNA, the CDR3 is TGTGCCAGCAGCTCATCACGACCAGATACGCAGTATTTT.

The rearrangement uses TRBV7-2 and TRBJ2-3; D remains unclear. The germline V gene encodes CDR1 SGHTA and CDR2 FQGNSA. The V end lost 4 bases, the J end lost 0 bases, and 11 bases lay between the germline ends. This CDR3 contains 15 residues. CDR3 nucleotide sequence: TGTGCCAGCAGCTCTCTCTTCTACAGCACAGATACGCAGTATTTT. Encoded protein: CASSSLFYSTDTQYF.

This chain joins TRBV18 and TRBJ2-7; TRBD2 might be the D (6 bases). Looked up from germline, CDR1 is KGHSH and CDR2 is LQKENI. The CDR3 sequence is 13 residues long. V gave up 1 base and J gave up 6 bases, with 10 bases separating them. The CDR3 region is CASSPQGGLEQYF. The CDR3 bases are TGTGCCAGCTCACCACAAGGAGGGCTCGAGCAGTACTTC.

V gene TRBV30 combines with J gene TRBJ2-2; D is uncertain. Trimming pared 0 bases from V and 7 bases from J, leaving 6 bases between. The length of the CDR3 is 12 residues. Germline V CDR1 and CDR2: GTSNPN, SVGIG (reference sequence). The CDR3: CAWSVVGGELFF. CDR3 DNA sequence: TGTGCCTGGAGTGTGGTCGGCGGGGAGCTGTTTTTT.

The chain has TRBV4-3 and TRBJ2-1; D call uncertain. V was trimmed by 4 bases and J by 7 bases, leaving 20 bases between them. Looked up from germline, CDR1 is LGHNA and CDR2 is YSLEER. CDR3 size: 16 residues. CDR3 loop: CASSRLRSESANEQFF. For the CDR3, the DNA is TGCGCCAGCAGCCGGCTAAGGTCTGAGAGCGCTAATGAGCAGTTCTTC.

The chain employs TRBV2 and TRBJ1-2, with 9 bases that match TRBD1. V was pared by 5 bases and J by 3 bases, with 13 bases of the junction left unmatched. Germline CDR1 reads SNHLY; CDR2 reads FYNNEI. The CDR3 runs 17 residues. In DNA, the CDR3 is TGTGCCAGCAGTAATCGACAGGGGGTAAATCGGGACTATGGCTACACCTTC. Encoded protein: CASSNRQGVNRDYGYTF.

The chain links TRBV18 to TRBJ2-7; the match to TRBD1 covers 9 bases. Trimming took 3 bases from V and 1 from J; bases not matched to a gene: 4. Germline CDR1 is KGHSH and CDR2 is LQKENI. The CDR3 is 15 residues long. The CDR3 reads CASSPGGTGSYEQYF. For the CDR3, the DNA is TGTGCCAGCTCACCGGGAGGGACAGGGTCCTACGAGCAGTACTTC.

J is TRBJ2-7 and V is TRBV19; no clear D. CDR1 is LNHDA, CDR2 SQIVND, per germline (reference sequence). This CDR3 has 13 residues. V dropped 5 bases and J dropped 7 bases, with 15 bases sitting between them. The CDR3 is CASSDGPPGEQYF. In DNA form, the CDR3 reads TGTGCCAGTAGTGACGGACCTCCCGGGGAGCAGTACTTC.

The chain links TRBV10-3 to TRBJ2-7, with D possibly TRBD2 on 5 matching bases. This CDR3 spans 13 amino acids. Trimming left V 7 bases short and J 6 bases short, with 16 bases between. Germline-derived CDR1 and CDR2 are ENHRY and SYGVKD. CDR3: CAIMQTREAEQYF. CDR3 in DNA: TGTGCCATCATGCAGACGAGGGAAGCCGAGCAGTACTTC.

The chain carries TRBV7-3 and TRBJ2-1; D remains ambiguous. V shed 0 bases and J shed 7 bases, with 7 bases lying between them. The CDR3 loop spans 13 amino acids. The germline V gene has CDR1 SGHTA and CDR2 FQGTGA. CDR3 sequence reads: CASSLTRQNEQFF. In nucleotides, the CDR3 is TGTGCCAGCAGCTTAACGCGGCAAAATGAGCAGTTCTTC.

The chain recombines TRBV27 with TRBJ2-7, with TRBD1 matching 9 bases. V lost 6 bases, J lost 4 bases, and 7 bases stayed unmatched. Germline V gene lookup returns CDR1 MNHEY and CDR2 SMNVEV (reference sequence). This CDR3 region has 14 residues. CDR3 residues: CASSPKDRGYEQYF. The CDR3 coding sequence is TGTGCCAGCAGCCCAAAGGACAGGGGATACGAGCAGTACTTC.

The rearrangement links TRBV7-3 to TRBJ2-2, with 7 nucleotides matching TRBD1. V lost 5 bases, J lost 5 bases, and 11 bases stayed unmatched. The CDR3 is made up of 16 amino acids. The germline CDR1 and CDR2 sequences are SGHTA and FQGTGA. Here the CDR3 reads CASSTRQGFWTGELFF. DNA of the CDR3: TGTGCCAGCAGCACTCGACAGGGATTTTGGACCGGGGAGCTGTTTTTT.

CDR3 loop: CASTRTGTSVYEQYF. CDR3 DNA: TGTGCCAGCACCAGAACCGGGACTAGCGTCTACGAGCAGTACTTC. The V call is TRBV25-1, the J call TRBJ2-7; TRBD2 agrees at 10 bases. CDR3 length equals 15 residues. The germline V gene has CDR1 MGHDK and CDR2 SYGVNS. V dropped 7 bases and J dropped 3; count of bases not matched to a gene: 9.

The chain carries TRBV7-6 and TRBJ1-2, with D maybe TRBD1 (5 bases). Per germline, CDR1 SGHVS and CDR2 FNYEAQ. Trimming removed 2 bases at V and 8 bases at J, with 12 bases between. The CDR3 is made up of 13 amino acids. The CDR3 region has the DNA TGTGCCAGCAGCTTAAGCAGGGTAGGGGGCTACACCTTC. This translates into CASSLSRVGGYTF.

The chain has TRBV27 and TRBJ1-6; TRBD1 might be the D (5 bases). The CDR3 has 16 amino acids. Germline CDR1 reads MNHEY; CDR2 reads SMNVEV (reference sequence). Between the trimmed V and J ends, which lost 2 bases and 8 bases, there was a span of 16 bases. Here the CDR3 reads CASSLVGGWRYSPLHF. For the CDR3, the DNA is TGTGCCAGCAGTTTAGTTGGGGGGTGGCGTTATTCACCCCTCCACTTT.

This rearrangement joins TRBV6-1 to TRBJ2-3, with D uncertain. V gave up 7 bases and J gave up 0 bases, with 11 bases separating them. CDR1 MNHNS and CDR2 SASEGT come from the germline V gene. The CDR3 is 14 residues long. CDR3: CASKDQTSTDTQYF. The CDR3 DNA reads as TGTGCCAGCAAAGATCAGACTAGCACAGATACGCAGTATTTT.

The chain links TRBV15 to TRBJ2-1; 8 bases line up with TRBD2. Trimming cost V 0 bases and J 2 bases; bases outside gene matches: 6. Germline V gene sequence: CDR1 LNHNV, CDR2 YYDKDF (reference sequence). This CDR3 spans 17 amino acids. The CDR3 nucleotides are TGTGCCACCAGCAGAGAACGAGCGGGAGTCCCCTACAATGAGCAGTTCTTC. It is translated as CATSRERAGVPYNEQFF. Complete variable domain (other parts from reference TRBV15 and TRBJ2-1): DAMVIQNPRYQVTQFGKPVTLSCSQTLNHNVMYWYQQKSSQAPKLLFHYYDKDFNNEADTPDNFQSRRPNTSFCFLDIRSPGLGDTAMYLCATSRERAGVPYNEQFFGPGTRLTVL.